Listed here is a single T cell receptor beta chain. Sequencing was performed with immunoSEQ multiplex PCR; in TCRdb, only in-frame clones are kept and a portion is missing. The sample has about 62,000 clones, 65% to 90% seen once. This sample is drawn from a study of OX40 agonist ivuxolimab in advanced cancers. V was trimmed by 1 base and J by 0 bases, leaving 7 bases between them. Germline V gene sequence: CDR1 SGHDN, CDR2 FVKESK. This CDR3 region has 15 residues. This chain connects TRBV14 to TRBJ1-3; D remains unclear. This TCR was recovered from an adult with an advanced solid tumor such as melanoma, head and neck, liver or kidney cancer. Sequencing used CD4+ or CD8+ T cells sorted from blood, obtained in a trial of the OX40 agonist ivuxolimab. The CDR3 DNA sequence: TGTGCCAGCAGCCAAGCGGTCATCTCTGGAAACACCATATATTTT. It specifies CASSQAVISGNTIYF.